The text below deals with one T cell receptor (beta chain). The data derive from a study of blood T cell repertoires in COVID-19. Profiling relied on immunoSEQ multiplex PCR, and the TCRdb table lists in-frame clones only, not all of them. The sample records 250,000 to 350,000 clones, 84% being singletons. From germline, CDR1 is KGHSH and CDR2 LQKENI. V was cut by 10 bases and J by 5 bases, with 20 bases left in between. The length of the CDR3 is 14 residues. This sequence originates from a human donor with COVID-19, enrolled during active disease. The donor label of this sample is uncertain. Material for sequencing was peripheral blood. The V call is TRBV18, the J call TRBJ1-1; weak D call: TRBD1 (6 bases). This CDR3 reads CATQNRQDRTEAFF. The CDR3 nucleotides read TGTGCCACCCAAAACCGACAGGATCGGACTGAAGCTTTCTTT.